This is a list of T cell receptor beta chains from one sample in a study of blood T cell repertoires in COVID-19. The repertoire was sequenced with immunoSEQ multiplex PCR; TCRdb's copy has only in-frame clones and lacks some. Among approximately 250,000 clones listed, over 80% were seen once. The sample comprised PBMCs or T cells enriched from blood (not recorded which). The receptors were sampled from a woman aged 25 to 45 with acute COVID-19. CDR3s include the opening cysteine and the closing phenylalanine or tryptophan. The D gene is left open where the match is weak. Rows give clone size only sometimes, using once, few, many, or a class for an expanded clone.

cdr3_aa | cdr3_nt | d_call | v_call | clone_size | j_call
CASSLGLAGKGEQYF | TGTGCCAGCAGTTTGGGTCTAGCGGGAAAAGGCGAGCAGTACTTC | TRBD2 | TRBV6-2/TRBV6-3 | many | TRBJ2-7
CASSIGTGTTYEQYF | TGTGCCAGTAGTATAGGTACAGGGACAACCTACGAGCAGTACTTC | . | TRBV19 | . | TRBJ2-7
CASSLRGQVNTEAFF | TGTGCCAGCAGCCTAAGGGGACAGGTTAACACTGAAGCTTTCTTT | TRBD1 | TRBV7-2 | . | TRBJ1-1
CSVEESSPGWAGNTIYF | TGCAGCGTTGAAGAAAGCTCCCCAGGGTGGGCTGGAAACACCATATATTTT | . | TRBV29-1 | . | TRBJ1-3
CASSSGLAYNEQFF | TGTGCCAGCAGCTCGGGACTGGCCTACAATGAGCAGTTCTTC | . | TRBV11-3 | . | TRBJ2-1
CSASLAGGREQYF | TGCAGTGCTAGTTTAGCGGGAGGGCGCGAGCAGTACTTC | TRBD2 | TRBV20-1 | . | TRBJ2-7
CASSNGTSGRWEQFF | TGTGCCAGCAGCAACGGGACTAGCGGGAGGTGGGAGCAGTTCTTC | . | TRBV21-1 | . | TRBJ2-1
CASSLPLAEQETQYF | TGTGCCAGCAGCTTGCCACTAGCGGAACAAGAGACCCAGTACTTC | TRBD2 | TRBV5-6 | . | TRBJ2-5
CASSQADRGMVQFF | TGTGCCAGCAGCCAAGCCGACAGGGGAATGGTGCAGTTCTTC | TRBD1 | TRBV3-1/TRBV3-2 | . | TRBJ2-1
CASSQVEMREGRSYNEQFF | TGTGCCAGCAGCCAAGTTGAAATGCGGGAGGGTCGCTCCTACAATGAGCAGTTCTTC | TRBD2 | TRBV3-1/TRBV3-2 | . | TRBJ2-1
CASSQGAIAGGYEQYF | TGTGCCAGCAGCCAAGGGGCTATAGCGGGAGGCTACGAGCAGTACTTC | TRBD2 | TRBV3-1/TRBV3-2 | . | TRBJ2-7
CASSYGRGNQPQHF | TGTGCCAGCAGTTATGGAAGAGGAAATCAGCCCCAGCATTTT | . | TRBV6-5 | . | TRBJ1-5
CASRRFSGSDMNTEAFF | TGTGCCAGCAGGAGGTTTTCTGGTTCCGATATGAACACTGAAGCTTTCTTT | . | TRBV7-2 | . | TRBJ1-1
CASGDQRGLASSYNEQFF | TGTGCTAGTGGTGACCAGCGGGGCCTTGCGAGCTCCTACAATGAGCAGTTCTTC | TRBD2 | TRBV12-5 | . | TRBJ2-1
CASSLQGAQSYEQYF | TGTGCCAGCAGTCTACAGGGGGCGCAATCCTACGAGCAGTACTTC | TRBD1 | TRBV6-5 | . | TRBJ2-7
CASKFRGYSPLHF | TGTGCCAGCAAATTCAGGGGCTATTCCCCCCTCCACTTT | . | TRBV28 | . | TRBJ1-6
CASSPAGGTYEQYF | TGTGCCAGCAGCCCCGCGGGTGGGACCTACGAGCAGTACTTC | . | TRBV7-9 | once | TRBJ2-7
CAWSASGVNTGELFF | TGTGCCTGGAGTGCTAGCGGGGTGAACACCGGGGAGCTGTTTTTT | TRBD2 | TRBV30 | . | TRBJ2-2
CASTPTGSNEQYF | TGTGCCAGCACCCCGACAGGGAGTAACGAGCAGTACTTC | TRBD1 | TRBV9 | . | TRBJ2-7
CSAQESGSTDTQYF | TGCAGCGCTCAGGAGAGCGGGAGCACAGATACGCAGTATTTT | . | TRBV29-1 | . | TRBJ2-3
CASSSGAYEQYF | TGTGCCAGCAGCTCAGGGGCCTACGAGCAGTACTTC | . | TRBV5-6 | . | TRBJ2-7
CATSDFKAGVGNEQFF | TGTGCCACCAGTGATTTTAAAGCGGGAGTCGGCAATGAGCAGTTCTTC | TRBD2 | TRBV24-1 | . | TRBJ2-1
CASSVGGGDTQYF | TGTGCCAGCAGCGTAGGCGGGGGAGATACGCAGTATTTT | TRBD2 | TRBV9 | . | TRBJ2-3
CATSESSSGYNEQFF | TGTGCCACCAGTGAGTCCTCTAGCGGCTACAATGAGCAGTTCTTC | TRBD2 | TRBV24-1 | . | TRBJ2-1
CASSIAPGGTGLAKRNEQFF | TGTGCCAGTAGTATAGCTCCTGGCGGCACGGGGCTAGCGAAAAGGAATGAGCAGTTCTTC | . | TRBV19 | . | TRBJ2-1
CASSESRTSSGNTIYF | TGTGCCAGCAGTGAATCTAGAACTAGCTCTGGAAACACCATATATTTT | . | TRBV6-1 | . | TRBJ1-3
CASSDGDYTDTQYF | TGCGCCAGCAGTGATGGGGACTACACAGATACGCAGTATTTT | TRBD2 | TRBV10-1 | . | TRBJ2-3
CASTRRTSTDTQYF | TGTGCCAGCACACGACGGACTAGCACAGATACGCAGTATTTT | . | TRBV2 | . | TRBJ2-3
CASSEDTTYGYTF | TGTGCCAGCAGCGAGGACACGACCTATGGCTACACCTTC | . | TRBV5-6 | . | TRBJ1-2
CASSLIVGGQPQHF | TGTGCCAGCAGTTTAATTGTAGGGGGTCAGCCCCAGCATTTT | . | TRBV28 | . | TRBJ1-5
CASSSRGSGSTEAFF | TGTGCCAGTAGTAGCCGGGGGTCTGGGAGTACTGAAGCTTTCTTT | . | TRBV19 | . | TRBJ1-1
CAISQTGGLEAFF | TGTGCCATCAGTCAAACAGGGGGACTTGAAGCTTTCTTT | TRBD1 | TRBV10-3 | . | TRBJ1-1
CASSKTGGGTEAFF | TGTGCCAGTAGTAAGACAGGGGGCGGCACTGAAGCTTTCTTT | TRBD1 | TRBV19 | once | TRBJ1-1
CASSPARDRHLGYTF | TGTGCCAGCAGTCCCGCCCGGGACAGGCATCTTGGCTACACCTTC | TRBD1 | TRBV6-5 | . | TRBJ1-2
CATTVGNSPLHF | TGTGCCACGACAGTTGGAAATTCACCCCTCCACTTT | . | TRBV25-1 | . | TRBJ1-6
CASSVAGVGETQYF | TGTGCCAGCAGCGTAGCGGGAGTGGGAGAGACCCAGTACTTC | . | TRBV9 | . | TRBJ2-5
CASSETSGVGYEQFF | TGCGCCAGCAGTGAGACTAGCGGGGTAGGGTATGAGCAGTTCTTC | TRBD2 | TRBV10-1 | . | TRBJ2-1
CASSAPGGLAYNEQFF | TGTGCCAGCAGCGCTCCGGGGGGACTAGCCTACAATGAGCAGTTCTTC | TRBD2 | TRBV9 | . | TRBJ2-1
CASSPKTGTSGSNTDTQYF | TGTGCCAGCTCACCGAAGACCGGGACTAGCGGGAGTAACACAGATACGCAGTATTTT | TRBD2 | TRBV18 | . | TRBJ2-3
CSVARDREGEQYF | TGCAGCGTTGCAAGGGACAGGGAGGGCGAGCAGTACTTC | TRBD1 | TRBV29-1 | . | TRBJ2-7
CASLDRASKSGSYNEQFF | TGTGCCTCCTTGGACCGGGCTAGCAAAAGTGGCTCCTACAATGAGCAGTTCTTC | . | TRBV30 | . | TRBJ2-1